A single sample gave rise to the 9 T cell receptor beta chains below, sequenced in a study of control samples from healthy donors and cancer patients. Assay used: immunoSEQ multiplex PCR; TCRdb lists only in-frame clones, some missing. This sample has approximately 70,000 clones, with 90% found just once. Source material: PBMCs. The receptors shown here come from a woman in her 50s with colorectal cancer.

V is TRBV9 and J is TRBJ2-7; 12 positions match TRBD1. This CDR3 is 15 amino acids long. With 0 bases clipped from V and 7 bases from J, the junction kept 5 bases outside the gene matches. Germline V gives CDR1 SGDLS, CDR2 YYNGEE. The CDR3 here is CASSVDGTGGREQYF. DNA for the CDR3: TGTGCCAGCAGCGTAGACGGGACAGGGGGCCGAGAGCAGTACTTC.

The J gene is TRBJ2-5, the V gene TRBV12-5; D is uncertain. Trimming removed 0 bases from V and 2 bases from J, with 13 bases in between. CDR3 length: 16 residues. CDR1 LGHNT and CDR2 FRNRAP come from the germline V gene. DNA of the CDR3: TGTGCTAGTGGTTTGGTATTAGGGCGAAATCAAGAGACCCAGTACTTC. Protein sequence: CASGLVLGRNQETQYF.

The chain carries TRBV19 and TRBJ1-1; 7 bases agree with TRBD1. The CDR3 has 14 amino acids. CDR1 LNHDA and CDR2 SQIVND come from the germline V gene (reference sequence). V was pared by 4 bases and J by 1 base, with 3 bases of the junction left unmatched. The CDR3 here is CASSTDRENTEAFF. CDR3 nucleotide sequence: TGTGCCAGTAGTACCGACAGGGAGAACACTGAAGCTTTCTTT.

The chain has TRBV7-2 and TRBJ1-5, with D maybe TRBD1 (5 bases). The CDR3 consists of 15 residues. Trimming left V 1 base short and J 3 bases short, with 10 bases between. CDR1 and CDR2 (germline): SGHTA, FQGNSA. The CDR3 is CASSLDGQINQPQHF. The CDR3 bases are TGTGCCAGCAGCTTAGACGGACAAATCAATCAGCCCCAGCATTTT.

This chain joins TRBV21-1 and TRBJ2-1; the DNA was not used to check the table's D call, TRBD2. TRBV21-1 is a documented pseudogene. The CDR3 length is 16 residues. CDR3 sequence: CASSKAGRFSYNEQFF. CDR3 nucleotide sequence: TGTGCCAGCAGCAAAGCGGGGAGGTTCTCCTACAATGAGCAGTTCTTC.

The V and J genes are TRBV29-1 and TRBJ1-1; D is unclear. The CDR3 has 13 amino acids. CDR1 is SQVTM and CDR2 is ANQGSEA in the germline V gene. Trimming took 4 bases from V and 6 from J, leaving 15 bases between them. As DNA, the CDR3 is TGCAGCGTTGGCGTCGCAGGAGACGCTGAAGCTTTCTTT. It is translated as CSVGVAGDAEAFF.

This chain joins TRBV7-2 and TRBJ1-5, with D uncertain. The CDR3 totals 16 residues. Germline CDR1 and CDR2: SGHTA and FQGNSA. V was clipped by 0 bases and J by 0 bases, with 9 bases between them. This chain's CDR3 is CASSLAVRNSNQPQHF. Here the CDR3 DNA reads TGTGCCAGCAGCTTAGCGGTTCGGAATAGCAATCAGCCCCAGCATTTT.

The rearrangement links TRBV27 to TRBJ2-1; 8 bases are a match to TRBD2. Unmatched junction bases numbered 12, after V lost 4 bases and J lost 4 bases. Per germline, CDR1 MNHEY and CDR2 SMNVEV (reference sequence). The CDR3 sequence is 17 residues long. Written as DNA, the CDR3 is TGTGCCAGCAGTTCCTTAGCGGGGATGGAGGCATACAATGAGCAGTTCTTC. It yields the protein CASSSLAGMEAYNEQFF.

The chain recombines TRBV11-3 with TRBJ2-3, with D unresolved. The CDR3 contains 14 residues. Germline-derived CDR1 and CDR2 are SGHNT and YENEEA. Deletions cut 5 bases from V and 0 bases from J, with 9 bases between. The CDR3 here is CASSPGISTDTQYF. The CDR3 DNA is TGTGCCAGCAGCCCTGGGATTAGCACAGATACGCAGTATTTT. Complete variable domain (other parts from reference TRBV11-3 and TRBJ2-3): EAGVVQSPRYKIIEKKQPVAFWCNPISGHNTLYWYLQNLGQGPELLIRYENEEAVDDSQLPKDRFSAERLKGVDSTLKIQPAELGDSAVYLCASSPGISTDTQYFGPGTRLTVL.